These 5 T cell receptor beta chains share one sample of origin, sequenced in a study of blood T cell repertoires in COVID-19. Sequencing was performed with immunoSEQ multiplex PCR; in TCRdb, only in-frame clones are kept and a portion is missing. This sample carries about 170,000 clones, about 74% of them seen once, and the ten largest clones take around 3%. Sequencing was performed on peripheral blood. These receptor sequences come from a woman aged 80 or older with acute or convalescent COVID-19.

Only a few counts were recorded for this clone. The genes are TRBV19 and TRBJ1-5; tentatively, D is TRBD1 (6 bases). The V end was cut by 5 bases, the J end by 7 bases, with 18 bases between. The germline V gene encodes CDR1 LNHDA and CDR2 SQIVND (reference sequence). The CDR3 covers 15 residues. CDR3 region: CASSSQRGPEQPQHF. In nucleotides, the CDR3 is TGTGCCAGTAGTTCACAGCGGGGGCCCGAGCAGCCCCAGCATTTT. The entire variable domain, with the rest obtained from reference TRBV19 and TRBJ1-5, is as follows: DGGITQSPKYLFRKEGQNVTLSCEQNLNHDAMYWYRQDPGQGLRLIYYSQIVNDFQKGDIAEGYSVSREKKESFPLTVTSAQKNPTAFYLCASSSQRGPEQPQHFGDGTRLSIL.

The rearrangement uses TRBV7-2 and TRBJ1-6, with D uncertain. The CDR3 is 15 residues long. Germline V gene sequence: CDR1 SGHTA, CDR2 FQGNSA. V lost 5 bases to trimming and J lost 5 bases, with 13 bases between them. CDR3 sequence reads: CASSPRFSDNSPLHF. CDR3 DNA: TGTGCCAGCAGCCCCCGTTTTAGCGATAATTCACCCCTCCACTTT.

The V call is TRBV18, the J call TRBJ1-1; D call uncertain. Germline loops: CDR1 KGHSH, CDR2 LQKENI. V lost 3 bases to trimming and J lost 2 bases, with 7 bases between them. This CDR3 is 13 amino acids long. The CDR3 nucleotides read TGTGCCAGCTCACCGGCAATAAACACTGAAGCTTTCTTT. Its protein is CASSPAINTEAFF. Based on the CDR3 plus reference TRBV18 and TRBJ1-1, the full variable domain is NAGVMQNPRHLVRRRGQEARLRCSPMKGHSHVYWYRQLPEEGLKFMVYLQKENIIDESGMPKERFSAEFPKEGPSILRIQQVVRGDSAAYFCASSPAINTEAFFGQGTRLTVV.

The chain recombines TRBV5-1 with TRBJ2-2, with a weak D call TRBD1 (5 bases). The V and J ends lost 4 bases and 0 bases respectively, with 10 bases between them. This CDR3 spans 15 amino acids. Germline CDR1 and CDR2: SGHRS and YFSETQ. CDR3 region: CASSPRQSNTGELFF. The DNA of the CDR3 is TGCGCCAGCAGCCCAAGACAGTCGAACACCGGGGAGCTGTTTTTT.

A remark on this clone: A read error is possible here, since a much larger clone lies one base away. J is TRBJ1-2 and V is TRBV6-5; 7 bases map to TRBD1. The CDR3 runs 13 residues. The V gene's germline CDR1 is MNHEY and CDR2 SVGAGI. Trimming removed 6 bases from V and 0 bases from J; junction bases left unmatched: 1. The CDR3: CASRTGPNYGYTF. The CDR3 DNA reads TGTGCCAGCAGGACAGGGCCTAACTATGGCTACACCTTC.